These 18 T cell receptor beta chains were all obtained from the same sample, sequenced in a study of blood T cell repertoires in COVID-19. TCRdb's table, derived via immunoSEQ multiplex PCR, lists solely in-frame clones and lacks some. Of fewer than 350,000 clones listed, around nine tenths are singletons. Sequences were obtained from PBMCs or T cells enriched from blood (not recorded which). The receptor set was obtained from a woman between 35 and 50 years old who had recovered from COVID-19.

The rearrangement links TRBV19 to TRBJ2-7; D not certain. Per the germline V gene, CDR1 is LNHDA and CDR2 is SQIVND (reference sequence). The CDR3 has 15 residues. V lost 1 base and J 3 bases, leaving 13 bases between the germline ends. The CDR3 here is CASSIVDGDYYEQYF. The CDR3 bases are TGTGCCAGTAGTATAGTCGACGGAGATTACTACGAGCAGTACTTC.

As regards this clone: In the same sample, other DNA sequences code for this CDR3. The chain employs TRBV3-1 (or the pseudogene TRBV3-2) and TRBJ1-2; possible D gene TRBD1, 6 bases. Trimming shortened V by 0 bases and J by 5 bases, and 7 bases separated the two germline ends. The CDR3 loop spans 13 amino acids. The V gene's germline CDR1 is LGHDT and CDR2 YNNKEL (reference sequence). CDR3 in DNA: TGTGCCAGCAGCCAAGAAGGGGGATATGGCTACACCTTC. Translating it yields CASSQEGGYGYTF.

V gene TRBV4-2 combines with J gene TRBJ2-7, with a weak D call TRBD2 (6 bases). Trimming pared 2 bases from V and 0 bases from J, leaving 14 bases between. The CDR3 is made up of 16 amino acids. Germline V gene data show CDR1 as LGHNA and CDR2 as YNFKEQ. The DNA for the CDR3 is TGTGCCAGCAGCCAAAATCCGGGGGTCCTCTCCTACGAGCAGTACTTC. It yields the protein CASSQNPGVLSYEQYF.

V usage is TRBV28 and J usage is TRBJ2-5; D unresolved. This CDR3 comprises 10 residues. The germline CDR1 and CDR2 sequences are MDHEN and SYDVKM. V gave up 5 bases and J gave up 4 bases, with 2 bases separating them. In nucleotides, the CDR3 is TGTGCCAGCAGTCTAGAGACCCAGTACTTC. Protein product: CASSLETQYF.

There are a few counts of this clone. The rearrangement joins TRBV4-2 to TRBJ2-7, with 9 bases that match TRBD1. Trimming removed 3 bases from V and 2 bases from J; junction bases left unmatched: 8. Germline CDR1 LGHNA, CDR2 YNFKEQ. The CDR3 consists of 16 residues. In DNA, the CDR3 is TGTGCCAGCAGCCAGCTTACAGGGGGCGCGCCCTACGAGCAGTACTTC. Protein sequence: CASSQLTGGAPYEQYF.

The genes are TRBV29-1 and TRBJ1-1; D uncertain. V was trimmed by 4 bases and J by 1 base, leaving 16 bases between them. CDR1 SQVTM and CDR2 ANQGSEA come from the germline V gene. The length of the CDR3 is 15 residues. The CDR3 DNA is TGCAGCGTTGTTACACTGGCAGGTCGGAACACTGAAGCTTTCTTT. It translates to CSVVTLAGRNTEAFF.

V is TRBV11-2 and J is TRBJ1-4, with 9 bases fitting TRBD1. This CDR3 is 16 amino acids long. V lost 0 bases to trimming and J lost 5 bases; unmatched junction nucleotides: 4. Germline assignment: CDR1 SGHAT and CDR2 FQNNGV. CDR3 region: CASSLEYGTGNEKLFF. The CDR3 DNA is TGTGCCAGCAGCTTAGAGTATGGGACAGGGAATGAAAAACTGTTTTTT.

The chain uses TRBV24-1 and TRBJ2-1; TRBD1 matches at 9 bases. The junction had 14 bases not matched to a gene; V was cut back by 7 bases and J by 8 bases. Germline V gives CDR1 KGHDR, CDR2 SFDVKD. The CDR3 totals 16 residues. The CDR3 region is CATSYGAGTGTDEQFF. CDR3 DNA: TGTGCCACCAGCTACGGAGCCGGGACAGGGACTGATGAGCAGTTCTTC.

CDR3 protein: CASSIRVSQGPYEQYF. CDR3 nucleotide sequence: TGTGCCAGTAGTATAAGGGTTTCTCAGGGGCCCTACGAGCAGTACTTC. The J gene is TRBJ2-7, the V gene TRBV19; D perhaps matches TRBD1 (6 bases). The germline CDR1 and CDR2 sequences are LNHDA and SQIVND (reference sequence). Trimming cost V 2 bases and J 2 bases, with 16 bases left between them. CDR3 size: 16 residues.

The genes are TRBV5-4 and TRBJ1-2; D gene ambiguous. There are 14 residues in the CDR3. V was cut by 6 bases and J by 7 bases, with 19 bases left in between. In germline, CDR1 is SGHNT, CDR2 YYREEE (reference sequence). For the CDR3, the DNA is TGTGCCAGCAACGCCGGGTCGGAGGAGTTTGGCTACACCTTC. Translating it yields CASNAGSEEFGYTF.

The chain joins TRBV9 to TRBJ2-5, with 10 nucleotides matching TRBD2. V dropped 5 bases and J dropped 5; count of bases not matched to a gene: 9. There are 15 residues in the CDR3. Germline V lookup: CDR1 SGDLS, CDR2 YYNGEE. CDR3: CASSPLAGVEETQYF. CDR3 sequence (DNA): TGTGCCAGCAGTCCTCTAGCGGGAGTAGAGGAGACCCAGTACTTC.

The chain's CDR3 is CASSLRGGTTLGSYEQYF. In DNA, the CDR3 is TGCGCCAGCAGCTTAAGGGGCGGGACCACATTGGGGTCCTACGAGCAGTACTTC. The chain combines TRBV5-1 with TRBJ2-7; D possibly corresponds to TRBD2 (6 bases). The CDR3 loop spans 18 amino acids. V was shortened by 2 bases and J by 1 base, with 22 bases between the two germline ends. Germline V gene data show CDR1 as SGHRS and CDR2 as YFSETQ. The full variable domain, rest sourced from reference TRBV5-1 and TRBJ2-7, is KAGVTQTPRYLIKTRGQQVTLSCSPISGHRSVSWYQQTPGQGLQFLFEYFSETQRNKGNFPGRFSGRQFSNSRSEMNVSTLELGDSALYLCASSLRGGTTLGSYEQYFGPGTRLTVT.

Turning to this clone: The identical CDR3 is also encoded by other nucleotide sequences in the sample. The CDR3 here is CASSLGTANTGELFF. Here the CDR3 DNA reads TGTGCCAGCAGCCTCGGGACAGCGAACACCGGGGAGCTGTTTTTT. V usage is TRBV7-2 and J usage is TRBJ2-2, with 7 bases aligning to TRBD1. The germline gives CDR1 SGHTA, CDR2 FQGNSA. After removal of 5 bases from V and 0 bases from J, the junction contained 3 bases not matched to a gene. This CDR3 is built from 15 residues. The full variable domain, rest sourced from reference TRBV7-2 and TRBJ2-2, is GAGVSQSPSNKVTEKGKDVELRCDPISGHTALYWYRQSLGQGLEFLIYFQGNSAPDKSGLPSDRFSAERTGGSVSTLTIQRTQQEDSAVYLCASSLGTANTGELFFGEGSRLTVL.

The CDR3 bases are TGTGCCAGCCGTGGGGACAAAGGCTACGAGCAGTACTTC. Translated, it gives CASRGDKGYEQYF. This rearrangement joins TRBV19 to TRBJ2-7; maybe TRBD1 (6 bases). The germline V gene encodes CDR1 LNHDA and CDR2 SQIVND (reference sequence). The CDR3 runs 13 residues. V lost 9 bases to trimming and J lost 3 bases, with 15 bases between them.

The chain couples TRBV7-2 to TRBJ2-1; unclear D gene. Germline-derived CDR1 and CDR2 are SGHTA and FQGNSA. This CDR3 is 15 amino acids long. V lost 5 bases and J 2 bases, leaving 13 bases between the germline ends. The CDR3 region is CASSPVQVPYNEQFF. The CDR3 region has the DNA TGTGCCAGCAGCCCAGTTCAGGTCCCCTACAATGAGCAGTTCTTC.

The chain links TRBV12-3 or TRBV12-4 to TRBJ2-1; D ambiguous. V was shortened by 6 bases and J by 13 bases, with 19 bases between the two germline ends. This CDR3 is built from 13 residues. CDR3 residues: CASRIGAAPPQFF. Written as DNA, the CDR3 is TGTGCCAGCAGAATAGGAGCCGCTCCCCCACAGTTCTTC.

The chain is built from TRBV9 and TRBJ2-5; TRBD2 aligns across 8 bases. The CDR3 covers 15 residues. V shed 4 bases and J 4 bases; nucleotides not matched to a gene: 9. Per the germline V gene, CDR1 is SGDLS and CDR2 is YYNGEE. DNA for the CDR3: TGTGCCAGCAGCCTAGGTCCGGGAGGGAGAGAGACCCAGTACTTC. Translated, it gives CASSLGPGGRETQYF.

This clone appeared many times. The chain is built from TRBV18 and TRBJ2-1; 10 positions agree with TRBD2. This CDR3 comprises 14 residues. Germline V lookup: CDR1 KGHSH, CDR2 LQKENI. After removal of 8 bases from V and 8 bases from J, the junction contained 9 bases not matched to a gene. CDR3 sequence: CASTRVAGGDEQFF. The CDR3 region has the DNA TGTGCCAGCACACGAGTAGCGGGAGGTGATGAGCAGTTCTTC. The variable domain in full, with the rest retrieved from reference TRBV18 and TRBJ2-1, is NAGVMQNPRHLVRRRGQEARLRCSPMKGHSHVYWYRQLPEEGLKFMVYLQKENIIDESGMPKERFSAEFPKEGPSILRIQQVVRGDSAAYFCASTRVAGGDEQFFGPGTRLTVL.